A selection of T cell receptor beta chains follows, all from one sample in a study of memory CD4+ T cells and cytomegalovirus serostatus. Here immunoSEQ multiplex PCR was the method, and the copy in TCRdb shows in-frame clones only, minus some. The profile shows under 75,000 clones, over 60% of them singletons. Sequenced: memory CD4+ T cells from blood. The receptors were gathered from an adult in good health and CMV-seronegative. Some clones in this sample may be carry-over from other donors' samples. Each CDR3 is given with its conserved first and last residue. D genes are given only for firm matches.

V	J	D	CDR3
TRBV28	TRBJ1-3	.	CASSETVLSGNTIYF
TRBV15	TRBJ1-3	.	CATSREGTTKNTIYF
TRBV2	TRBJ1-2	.	CASSDKGSYGYTF
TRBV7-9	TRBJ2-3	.	CASSREVTDTQYF
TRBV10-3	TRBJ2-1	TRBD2	CAINIAGGDNEQFF
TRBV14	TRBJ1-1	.	CASSLQENTEAFF
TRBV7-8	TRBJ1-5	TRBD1	CASSLGQGAGQPQHF
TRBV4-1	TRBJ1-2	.	CASSQEGGGPGYGYTF
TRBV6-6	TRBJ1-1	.	CASRPAVRNTEAFF
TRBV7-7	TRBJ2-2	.	CASSLNFVGGELFF
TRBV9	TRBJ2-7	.	CASSVAAGPYEQYF
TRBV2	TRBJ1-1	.	CASKAGMTEAFF
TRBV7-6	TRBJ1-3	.	CASSFGSTIYF
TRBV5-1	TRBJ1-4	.	CASSLWITGEKLFF
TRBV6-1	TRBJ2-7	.	CASSDPSRASYEQYF